The entry below describes one TCR beta chain. Its antigen remains unknown. This specimen belongs to a study of T cell responses to AZD1222 COVID-19 vaccine. Using immunoSEQ multiplex PCR, the repertoire was profiled, and TCRdb retains in-frame clones only, with some absent. The table has 95,000 to 150,000 clones, under 85% seen once. Whole-study results and caveats: An increase in Spike-specific TCR breadth and depth was observed after two AZD1222 doses.

This CDR3 is built from 13 residues. From germline, CDR1 is SGHRS and CDR2 YFSETQ. Trimming left V 1 base short and J 7 bases short, with 11 bases between. Here the sequenced sample was peripheral blood, taken on day 0 of AZD1222 vaccination. The receptor's source is an adult in good health. This sequence joins TRBV5-1 and TRBJ1-2, with D possibly TRBD1 on 6 matching bases. CDR3 DNA sequence: TGCGCCAGCAGCTTGCCGGGGGGCGTTGGCTACACCTTC. Translation gives CASSLPGGVGYTF.